The 24 T cell receptor beta chains given below trace back to one sample, sequenced in a study of T-cell memory formation after mild COVID-19. TCRdb called the 5' RACE reads again in MiXCR, with one record for every CDR3 protein. The data show about 160,000 distinct CDR3 sequences, around a third seen once. Specimen: PBMCs or a T cell subset sorted from them (not recorded which). Receptors were obtained from an adult woman who had mild COVID-19 (a few samples of this study predate the infection). Cell type and time point are not known.

The V and J genes are TRBV6-4 and TRBJ2-6; D possibly corresponds to TRBD1 (6 bases). Trimming left V 6 bases short and J 2 bases short, with 11 bases between. Germline V gene sequence: CDR1 MRHNA, CDR2 SNTAGT. There are 15 residues in the CDR3. In DNA, the CDR3 is TGTGCCAGCAGCATAGGGGGTACTGGGGCCAACGTCCTGACTTTC. It encodes CASSIGGTGANVLTF.

V and J are TRBV4-2 and TRBJ2-7; the D is unclear. Per germline, CDR1 LGHNA and CDR2 YNFKEQ. The CDR3 is 13 residues long. V was pared by 6 bases and J by 3 bases, with 12 bases between. Here the CDR3 reads CASSERHDYEQYF. The CDR3 region has the DNA TGTGCCAGCAGTGAAAGACACGACTACGAGCAGTACTTC.

This clonotype was detected a few times. This sequence joins TRBV9 and TRBJ2-5; TRBD1 might be the D (8 bases). Trimming removed 3 bases from V and 6 bases from J, with 15 bases in between. CDR1 and CDR2 from the germline V gene are SGDLS and YYNGEE. This CDR3 is 14 amino acids long. In nucleotides, the CDR3 is TGTGCCAGCAGCGGTGACAGGGGAGGGAAGACCCAGTACTTC. This codes for CASSGDRGGKTQYF.

This clonotype was counted a few times. J is TRBJ2-5 and V is TRBV24-1, with D possibly matching TRBD1 (6 bases). The CDR3 spans 14 residues. V gave up 3 bases and J gave up 5 bases, with 12 bases separating them. Germline lookup yields CDR1 KGHDR and CDR2 SFDVKD. For the CDR3, the DNA is TGTGCCACCAGTGATGACAGGCTTCGGGAGACCCAGTACTTC. It is translated as CATSDDRLRETQYF.

This clonotype was counted only a few times. The J gene is TRBJ2-3, the V gene TRBV20-1; D remains unclear. Per germline, CDR1 DFQATT and CDR2 SNEGSKA (reference sequence). V was clipped by 5 bases and J by 9 bases, with 15 bases between them. CDR3 size: 12 residues. CDR3 bases: TGCAGTGCTGAACTTGGGATCAGCACGCAGTATTTT. It specifies CSAELGISTQYF.

This clonotype was counted only a few times. This rearrangement joins TRBV20-1 to TRBJ2-7; tentative D call: TRBD1 (7 bases). V was cut by 3 bases and J by 0 bases, with 12 bases left in between. This CDR3 is 14 amino acids long. Germline V gene lookup returns CDR1 DFQATT and CDR2 SNEGSKA (reference sequence). The CDR3 sequence: CSASQGGTSYEQYF. CDR3 bases: TGCAGTGCTAGCCAGGGGGGAACCTCCTACGAGCAGTACTTC.

This clonotype was observed many times. This chain links TRBV4-1 with TRBJ1-4, with a possible D match to TRBD1 (5 bases). Germline lookup yields CDR1 MGHRA and CDR2 YSYEKL. The V gene lost 1 base and the J gene lost 4 bases, with 10 bases spanning the gap. This CDR3 is built from 15 residues. The DNA of the CDR3 is TGCGCCAGCAGCCAAGGGTACGGGGGTAATGAAAAACTGTTTTTT. Translated, it gives CASSQGYGGNEKLFF.

This chain connects TRBV7-2 to TRBJ2-1; D not certain. The V gene lost 4 bases and the J gene lost 5 bases, with 6 bases spanning the gap. Germline V lookup: CDR1 SGHTA, CDR2 FQGNSA. The CDR3 runs 12 residues. In DNA, the CDR3 is TGTGCCAGCAGCTCCCCGGACAATGAGCAGTTCTTC. Translation gives CASSSPDNEQFF.

The chain links TRBV29-1 to TRBJ2-1; 7 bases agree with TRBD2. V lost 0 bases and J lost 8; bases outside the gene matches: 13. This CDR3 comprises 16 residues. The V gene's germline CDR1 is SQVTM and CDR2 ANQGSEA. The DNA for the CDR3 is TGCAGCGTTGAAGATCTTCCAGGGAGGGAACGTTATGAGCAGTTCTTC. Amino acid sequence: CSVEDLPGRERYEQFF.

The chain joins TRBV4-2 to TRBJ2-1, with D possibly being TRBD2 (7 bases). Germline loops: CDR1 LGHNA, CDR2 YNFKEQ. The CDR3 runs to 16 residues. The germline V and J ends were trimmed by 6 bases and 7 bases, with 22 bases remaining between them. CDR3 nucleotide sequence: TGTGCCAGCAGTCGGGGGGCTAGCTCGAGTAATAATGAGCAGTTCTTC. Translating gives CASSRGASSSNNEQFF.

This clonotype was counted a few times. The chain employs TRBV6-5 and TRBJ2-3, with 14 bases aligning to TRBD2. Germline V lookup: CDR1 MNHEY, CDR2 SVGAGI. The CDR3 loop spans 16 amino acids. J lost 7 bases, V lost 4 bases, and 7 bases had no gene match. The CDR3 region has the DNA TGTGCCAGCAGTTCCAGGACTAGCGGGAGGTTATATACGCAGTATTTT. Translation gives CASSSRTSGRLYTQYF.

The chain is built from TRBV30 and TRBJ1-5; maybe TRBD1 (5 bases). The V end lost 7 bases, the J end lost 1 base, and 11 bases lay between the germline ends. Germline-derived CDR1 and CDR2 are GTSNPN and SVGIG (reference sequence). This CDR3 comprises 13 residues. The CDR3 loop reads CAFLEGSNQPQHF. The CDR3 coding sequence is TGTGCCTTCTTAGAGGGGAGCAATCAGCCCCAGCATTTT. Drawing the rest from reference TRBV30 and TRBJ1-5, the complete variable domain is SQTIHQWPATLVQPVGSPLSLECTVEGTSNPNLYWYRQAAGRGLQLLFYSVGIGQISSEVPQNLSASRPQDRQFILSSKKLLLSDSGFYLCAFLEGSNQPQHFGDGTRLSIL.

The J gene is TRBJ2-3, the V gene TRBV3-1; perhaps TRBD2 as D (5 bases). Trimming took off 0 bases at V and 1 base at J, with 8 bases between the two ends. There are 15 residues in the CDR3. The germline gives CDR1 LGHDT, CDR2 YNNKEL (reference sequence). For the CDR3, the DNA is TGTGCCAGCAGCCAAGATGGGCGGGGCACAGATACGCAGTATTTT. Its protein product is CASSQDGRGTDTQYF.

A word on this clonotype: One end of the junction does not line up with germline, which may come from a read error. This chain connects TRBV7-8 to TRBJ2-7; no firm D call. The V gene's germline CDR1 is SGHVS and CDR2 FQNEAQ. The CDR3 totals 15 residues. This CDR3 is CASSLGSPRAYEQYF. The CDR3 region has the DNA TGTGCCAGCAGTTTAGGAAGCCCCCGAGCCTACGAGCAGTACTTC.

The V and J genes are TRBV6-5 and TRBJ1-5, with TRBD1 matching over 8 bases. The CDR3 contains 13 residues. CDR1 and CDR2 from the germline V gene are MNHEY and SVGAGI. Trimming took 9 bases from V and 4 from J; bases not matched to a gene: 5. For the CDR3, the DNA is TGTGCCAGGTCCAGGGGGCCGAATCAGCCCCAGCATTTT. The encoded protein is CARSRGPNQPQHF.

The chain couples TRBV20-1 to TRBJ1-5; D gene uncertain. CDR1 and CDR2 (germline): DFQATT, SNEGSKA (reference sequence). V was clipped by 4 bases and J by 3 bases, with 7 bases between them. This CDR3 comprises 12 residues. CDR3 loop: CSATGLNQPQHF. DNA for the CDR3: TGCAGTGCTACTGGCCTCAATCAGCCCCAGCATTTT.

This clonotype was recorded a few times. The genes are TRBV28 and TRBJ1-1; D may be TRBD1 (5 bases). Trimming pared 0 bases from V and 4 bases from J, leaving 12 bases between. Germline V gene sequence: CDR1 MDHEN, CDR2 SYDVKM. The CDR3 runs to 15 residues. The CDR3 DNA reads as TGTGCCAGCAGTTTATGGCGGACATTATCCACTGAAGCTTTCTTT. It encodes CASSLWRTLSTEAFF.

The chain employs TRBV9 and TRBJ1-5; TRBD1 is a possible D gene (5 bases). CDR3 length: 15 amino acids. Trimming removed 3 bases from V and 3 bases from J, with 13 bases in between. Germline assignment: CDR1 SGDLS and CDR2 YYNGEE. CDR3 nucleotides: TGTGCCAGCAGCGCCGGCGGAGGGGTCAATCAGCCCCAGCATTTT. Encoded protein: CASSAGGGVNQPQHF.

The genes are TRBV12-5 and TRBJ1-2; 11 positions match TRBD1. This CDR3 has 15 residues. Germline V gene data show CDR1 as LGHNT and CDR2 as FRNRAP. Trimming cost V 5 bases and J 4 bases; bases outside gene matches: 6. CDR3 bases: TGTGCTAGTGGTCCCTCCGGGACAGGGGGCTATGGCTACACCTTC. It specifies CASGPSGTGGYGYTF.

The chain has TRBV7-9 and TRBJ2-2; D uncertain. Per germline, CDR1 SEHNR and CDR2 FQNEAQ (reference sequence). The V end was cut by 4 bases, the J end by 0 bases, with 0 bases between. The length of the CDR3 is 12 residues. The CDR3 DNA sequence: TGTGCCAGCAGCTCGAACACCGGGGAGCTGTTTTTT. It codes for CASSSNTGELFF.

A single count supports this clonotype. The rearrangement uses TRBV7-8 and TRBJ2-3; 8 nucleotides agree with TRBD2. The J segment lost 6 bases and the V segment lost 1 base, leaving 9 bases of the junction unmatched. The length of the CDR3 is 16 residues. Germline V gene sequence: CDR1 SGHVS, CDR2 FQNEAQ. The CDR3 is CASSLESSGIVDTQYF. The CDR3 DNA follows: TGTGCCAGCAGCTTAGAGAGTAGCGGGATTGTTGATACGCAGTATTTT.

The sample holds a few counts of this clonotype. This chain connects TRBV9 to TRBJ1-3; the D gene is possibly TRBD1 (5 bases). CDR3 length: 17 amino acids. CDR1 is SGDLS and CDR2 is YYNGEE in the germline V gene. V was cut by 0 bases and J by 8 bases, with 21 bases left in between. The CDR3 reads CASSVGGNRDRGDTIYF. The CDR3 bases are TGTGCCAGCAGCGTAGGAGGGAACCGGGACCGCGGCGACACCATATATTTT.

This clonotype was seen a few times. The J gene is TRBJ1-4, the V gene TRBV18; the match to TRBD1 covers 9 bases. After removal of 3 bases from V and 7 bases from J, the junction contained 6 bases not matched to a gene. This CDR3 contains 15 residues. Germline V lookup: CDR1 KGHSH, CDR2 LQKENI. The CDR3 reads CASSPLTGGAEKLFF. CDR3 bases: TGTGCCAGCTCACCCCTGACAGGGGGTGCTGAAAAACTGTTTTTT.

This clonotype occurred once. The CDR3, as DNA: TGTGCCAGCAGCCCATGGATCCGGGACAGGGGGCTAGTTATCTCCTACGAGCAGTACTTC. It specifies CASSPWIRDRGLVISYEQYF. The rearrangement joins TRBV7-6 to TRBJ2-7, with 12 nucleotides matching TRBD1. The CDR3 runs 20 residues. V lost 5 bases and J lost 0; bases outside the gene matches: 17. The germline V gene encodes CDR1 SGHVS and CDR2 FNYEAQ.